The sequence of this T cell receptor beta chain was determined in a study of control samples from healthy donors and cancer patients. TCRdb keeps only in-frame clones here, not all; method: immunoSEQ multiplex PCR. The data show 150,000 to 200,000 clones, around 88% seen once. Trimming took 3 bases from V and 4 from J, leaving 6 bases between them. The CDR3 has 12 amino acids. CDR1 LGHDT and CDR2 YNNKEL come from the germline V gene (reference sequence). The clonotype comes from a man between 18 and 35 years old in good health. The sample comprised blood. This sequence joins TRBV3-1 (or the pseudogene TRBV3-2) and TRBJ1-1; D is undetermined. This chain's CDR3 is CASSQGGTEAFF. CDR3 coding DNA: TGTGCCAGCAGCCAGGGTGGCACTGAAGCTTTCTTT.